The 17 T cell receptor beta chains presented below share a single source sample, sequenced in a study of control samples from healthy donors and cancer patients. Only in-frame clones appear in the TCRdb table, and some are missing; sequencing was by immunoSEQ multiplex PCR. The data contain roughly 130,000 clones, about 95% of them seen just once; the ten biggest clones take up approximately 15%. Input material: PBMCs. These receptors came from a man aged 55 to 70 with colorectal cancer.

The chain has TRBV5-4 and TRBJ2-3; tentative D call: TRBD1 (6 bases). The CDR3 length is 14 residues. Per germline, CDR1 SGHNT and CDR2 YYREEE (reference sequence). V was clipped by 1 base and J by 5 bases, with 11 bases between them. The chain's CDR3 is CASSLQGSIDTQYF. The DNA of the CDR3 is TGTGCCAGCAGCTTGCAGGGGTCTATAGATACGCAGTATTTT.

The chain uses TRBV6-6 and TRBJ1-2; TRBD1 might be the D (6 bases). This CDR3 is built from 12 residues. Germline V CDR1 and CDR2: MNHNY, SVGAGI (reference sequence). Trimming cost V 6 bases and J 3 bases, with 8 bases left between them. CDR3 in DNA: TGTGCCAGCAGACAGGGAGACTATGGCTACACCTTC. It is translated as CASRQGDYGYTF.

The chain's CDR3 is CATSDQGGYGYTF. The CDR3 DNA is TGTGCCACCAGTGATCAGGGAGGCTATGGCTACACCTTC. The J gene is TRBJ1-2, the V gene TRBV24-1; maybe TRBD1 (5 bases). Trimming removed 3 bases from V and 4 bases from J, with 8 bases in between. CDR1 KGHDR and CDR2 SFDVKD come from the germline V gene. The CDR3 covers 13 residues.

This clone was seen a single time. The rearrangement links TRBV5-1 to TRBJ1-4; no clear D gene. Trimming took off 0 bases at V and 0 bases at J, with 9 bases between the two ends. CDR3 size: 16 residues. Germline CDR1 is SGHRS and CDR2 is YFSETQ. The CDR3, as DNA: TGCGCCAGCAGCTTGGAGGCCGTCGCAACTAATGAAAAACTGTTTTTT. As protein: CASSLEAVATNEKLFF.

The chain carries TRBV2 and TRBJ1-2; no clear D. The CDR3 length is 13 residues. V shed 2 bases and J shed 0 bases, with 4 bases lying between them. The germline V gene encodes CDR1 SNHLY and CDR2 FYNNEI. CDR3 amino acids: CASSERANYGYTF. Written as DNA, the CDR3 is TGTGCCAGCAGTGAAAGGGCTAACTATGGCTACACCTTC.

V gene TRBV6-1 combines with J gene TRBJ1-1; unclear D gene. From germline, CDR1 is MNHNS and CDR2 SASEGT. Trimming took off 0 bases at V and 4 bases at J, with 9 bases between the two ends. The CDR3 is 14 residues long. CDR3 protein: CASSEAGLSTEAFF. CDR3 DNA: TGTGCCAGCAGTGAAGCAGGGTTGAGCACTGAAGCTTTCTTT.

J is TRBJ2-1 and V is TRBV6-5, with 7 bases aligning to TRBD1. The CDR3 runs 14 residues. CDR1 is MNHEY and CDR2 is SVGAGI in the germline V gene. The V and J ends lost 9 bases and 4 bases, in that order; junction bases with no gene match: 9. CDR3 nucleotide sequence: TGTGCCAGTCAACCGGGACAGCCTTACAATGAGCAGTTCTTC. As protein: CASQPGQPYNEQFF.

The chain couples TRBV25-1 to TRBJ2-5; 9 positions match TRBD2. V was clipped by 4 bases and J by 2 bases; unmatched bases: 8. Germline V gene sequence: CDR1 MGHDK, CDR2 SYGVNS. This CDR3 contains 16 residues. This CDR3 is CASSAWGGGEQETQYF. DNA for the CDR3: TGTGCCAGCAGTGCCTGGGGCGGGGGGGAACAAGAGACCCAGTACTTC. Filled out from reference TRBV25-1 and TRBJ2-5, the complete variable domain reads EADIYQTPRYLVIGTGKKITLECSQTMGHDKMYWYQQDPGMELHLIHYSYGVNSTEKGDLSSESTVSRIRTEHFPLTLESARPSHTSQYLCASSAWGGGEQETQYFGPGTRLLVL.

The rearrangement joins TRBV7-9 to TRBJ1-2, with TRBD1 matching 11 bases. The length of the CDR3 is 14 residues. The germline gives CDR1 SEHNR, CDR2 FQNEAQ (reference sequence). With V trimmed by 4 bases and J by 7 bases, 5 bases remained unmatched. The CDR3 region has the DNA TGTGCCAGCAGCTCGGACAGGGGGCGAGGTGGCTACACCTTC. Protein: CASSSDRGRGGYTF.

The chain combines TRBV5-1 with TRBJ2-3; 10 positions match TRBD1. V was pared by 4 bases and J by 3 bases, with 11 bases of the junction left unmatched. The CDR3 is made up of 17 amino acids. Germline values: CDR1 SGHRS, CDR2 YFSETQ. CDR3 nucleotide sequence: TGCGCCAGCAGCCGAGTACGACAGGGGGCGCTAACAGATACGCAGTATTTT. It codes for CASSRVRQGALTDTQYF.

The chain uses TRBV3-1 (or the pseudogene TRBV3-2) and TRBJ2-5; 8 bases are shared with TRBD1. CDR3 length: 18 residues. Germline V lookup: CDR1 LGHDT, CDR2 YNNKEL (reference sequence). The junction had 11 bases not matched to a gene; V was cut back by 0 bases and J by 2 bases. CDR3 region: CASSQDQVAWTGQETQYF. The CDR3 DNA follows: TGTGCCAGCAGCCAAGATCAGGTCGCGTGGACAGGGCAAGAGACCCAGTACTTC.

The gene calls are TRBV3-1 (or the pseudogene TRBV3-2) and TRBJ1-5; weak D call: TRBD1 (6 bases). Trimming removed 1 base from V and 7 bases from J, with 11 bases in between. The germline V gene encodes CDR1 LGHDT and CDR2 YNNKEL (reference sequence). This CDR3 comprises 14 residues. CDR3 residues: CASSQGTGSQPQHF. DNA of the CDR3: TGTGCCAGCAGCCAAGGAACAGGGAGCCAGCCCCAGCATTTT.

The rearrangement links TRBV30 to TRBJ2-5, with 8 bases aligning to TRBD1. CDR3 size: 16 residues. V shed 1 base, J shed 0 bases, and the junction held 7 bases outside the gene matches. Germline CDR1 is GTSNPN and CDR2 is SVGIG (reference sequence). The CDR3 spells CAWSGRGRGNQETQYF. DNA of the CDR3: TGTGCCTGGAGTGGCAGGGGGCGTGGGAACCAAGAGACCCAGTACTTC.

This clone occurred once. V usage is TRBV18 and J usage is TRBJ1-1; D is possibly TRBD1 (6 bases). The CDR3 runs to 16 residues. V lost 0 bases to trimming and J lost 2 bases, with 13 bases between them. The germline V gene has CDR1 KGHSH and CDR2 LQKENI. The CDR3 spells CASSPPGRGGNTEAFF. The DNA for the CDR3 is TGTGCCAGCTCACCACCGGGACGAGGGGGAAACACTGAAGCTTTCTTT.

This clone showed up just once. V usage is TRBV19 and J usage is TRBJ1-1; D is undetermined. The CDR3 runs 14 residues. V was clipped by 0 bases and J by 8 bases, with 13 bases between them. From germline, CDR1 is LNHDA and CDR2 SQIVND (reference sequence). As DNA, the CDR3 is TGTGCCAGTAGTATAGATCGGCTGAGCAGAGAAGCTTTCTTT. It encodes CASSIDRLSREAFF. The full variable domain, its missing parts supplied by reference TRBV19 and TRBJ1-1, is DGGITQSPKYLFRKEGQNVTLSCEQNLNHDAMYWYRQDPGQGLRLIYYSQIVNDFQKGDIAEGYSVSREKKESFPLTVTSAQKNPTAFYLCASSIDRLSREAFFGQGTRLTVV.

This chain connects TRBV5-1 to TRBJ2-3; perhaps TRBD1 as D (5 bases). Germline loops: CDR1 SGHRS, CDR2 YFSETQ. Trimming cost V 4 bases and J 2 bases, with 11 bases left between them. CDR3 length: 14 residues. Here the CDR3 DNA reads TGCGCCAGCAGCCGAGGACAACTCACAGATACGCAGTATTTT. Protein product: CASSRGQLTDTQYF.

As concerns this clone: Other nucleotide sequences from this sample produce the same CDR3. The genes are TRBV12-3 or TRBV12-4 and TRBJ1-5, with D unclear. The CDR3 spans 13 residues. The V end was cut by 3 bases, the J end by 0 bases, with 3 bases between. The CDR3 loop is CASSLGSNQPQHF. The DNA for the CDR3 is TGTGCCAGCAGTTTGGGTAGCAATCAGCCCCAGCATTTT.